These 25 T cell receptor beta chains originate from one sample sequenced in a study of blood T cell repertoires in COVID-19 (dated by TCRdb to 2020 to 2022). The library was built by means of the immunoSEQ multiplex PCR assay. TCRdb provides this immuneACCESS table in a form limited to in-frame rearrangements. Some clones are lacking; in checked studies, under half of them reflect an unresolved V gene, and why the rest are absent is not known. Counted in this sample were about 200,000 clones; approximately 80% of them appeared once. The ten largest make up 0.9% to 0.95% of the sample. The sequenced material came from peripheral blood. These receptors were obtained from a man aged 55 to 70 with COVID-19, enrolled during active disease.

The V and J genes are TRBV7-9 and TRBJ2-5; weak D call: TRBD2 (6 bases). CDR3 length: 15 residues. V gave up 5 bases and J gave up 2 bases, with 15 bases separating them. Germline V lookup: CDR1 SEHNR, CDR2 FQNEAQ (reference sequence). CDR3 residues: CASSLGGTQQETQYF. The CDR3 DNA is TGTGCCAGCAGCCTCGGGGGAACCCAACAAGAGACCCAGTACTTC.

In the case of this clone: One end of the junction is discordant with germline, which a read error may explain. The chain has TRBV9 and TRBJ1-1, with 7 bases matching TRBD1. CDR3 size: 14 residues. Germline-derived CDR1 and CDR2 are SGDLS and YYNGEE. The CDR3 sequence: CASSQTGLKTEAFF. DNA for the CDR3: TGTGCCAGCAGCCAGACAGGGTTGAAGACTGAAGCTTTCTTT.

Only one count was recorded for this clone. The genes are TRBV9 and TRBJ2-2; TRBD2 matches 7 bases. Germline V CDR1 and CDR2: SGDLS, YYNGEE. Unmatched junction bases numbered 2, after V lost 2 bases and J lost 4 bases. The CDR3 is made up of 14 amino acids. CDR3 nucleotide sequence: TGTGCCAGCAGCGTCCCGGGGGGCACCGGGGAGCTGTTTTTT. Translation gives CASSVPGGTGELFF. Supplemented by reference TRBV9 and TRBJ2-2, the full variable domain reads DSGVTQTPKHLITATGQRVTLRCSPRSGDLSVYWYQQSLDQGLQFLIQYYNGEERAKGNILERFSAQQFPDLHSELNLSSLELGDSALYFCASSVPGGTGELFFGEGSRLTVL.

The chain has TRBV27 and TRBJ2-5, with 7 bases fitting TRBD1. The J segment lost 4 bases and the V segment lost 5 bases, leaving 7 bases of the junction unmatched. CDR3 length: 14 amino acids. Germline V gene lookup returns CDR1 MNHEY and CDR2 SMNVEV (reference sequence). The DNA of the CDR3 is TGTGCCAGCAGTCCACGACAGGGTCGAGAGACCCAGTACTTC. This codes for CASSPRQGRETQYF.

V gene TRBV27 combines with J gene TRBJ1-5; weak D call: TRBD1 (5 bases). Germline V gives CDR1 MNHEY, CDR2 SMNVEV (reference sequence). V was trimmed by 5 bases and J by 0 bases, leaving 14 bases between them. The CDR3 runs to 16 residues. CDR3: CASSRQGVLSNQPQHF. The CDR3, as DNA: TGTGCCAGCAGTCGTCAAGGGGTCCTTAGCAATCAGCCCCAGCATTTT.

This clone was counted a single time. The rearrangement links TRBV9 to TRBJ1-1; possibly TRBD1 for D (5 bases). With 3 bases removed from V and 6 bases from J, the gap between germline ends came to 18 bases. CDR1 is SGDLS, CDR2 YYNGEE, per germline. This CDR3 region has 15 residues. Written as DNA, the CDR3 is TGTGCCAGCAGCGCCTCGGGACTCGGAGGGGCTGAAGCTTTCTTT. Its translation: CASSASGLGGAEAFF.

The sample holds one count of this clone. V is TRBV6-5 and J is TRBJ1-1; the D is unclear. Between the trimmed V and J ends, which lost 6 bases and 11 bases, there was a span of 13 bases. Germline V gene lookup returns CDR1 MNHEY and CDR2 SVGAGI. CDR3 size: 11 residues. The CDR3 spells CASSEATSAFF. CDR3 DNA sequence: TGTGCCAGCAGCGAGGCGACGTCCGCTTTCTTT.

A remark on this clone: The germline gene is not matched at one end of the junction; a read error may be the cause. V and J are TRBV6-1 and TRBJ1-4, with 9 nucleotides matching TRBD1. Germline V gene lookup returns CDR1 MNHNS and CDR2 SASEGT. The CDR3 runs 14 residues. CDR3 in amino acids: CASNEQGAWEKLFF. The DNA for the CDR3 is TGTGCCAGCAATGAACAGGGGGCCTGGGAAAAACTGTTTTTT.

A single count supports this clone. The J gene is TRBJ2-1, the V gene TRBV9; 9 nucleotides match TRBD1. Trimming took 2 bases from V and 2 from J; bases not matched to a gene: 8. The CDR3 is 17 residues long. Germline loops: CDR1 SGDLS, CDR2 YYNGEE. The CDR3 DNA sequence: TGTGCCAGCAGCGTGGGTAGCGGACAGGGGACCTACAATGAGCAGTTCTTC. This codes for CASSVGSGQGTYNEQFF.

This rearrangement joins TRBV7-2 to TRBJ2-3; D not resolved. V was cut by 5 bases and J by 2 bases, with 14 bases left in between. Looked up from germline, CDR1 is SGHTA and CDR2 is FQGNSA. This CDR3 is built from 15 residues. This CDR3 is CASSPGLILTDTQYF. DNA for the CDR3: TGTGCCAGCAGCCCGGGTCTAATACTCACAGATACGCAGTATTTT.

This clone came up a few times. This chain uses TRBV10-1 with TRBJ2-7; TRBD1 agrees at 7 bases. The V gene's germline CDR1 is WNHNN and CDR2 SYGVQD (reference sequence). The CDR3 totals 15 residues. J was trimmed by 3 bases and V by 3 bases; bases with no gene match: 8. The CDR3 nucleotides read TGCGCCAGCAGTGACCCCGCTACAGGGGTCTACGAGCAGTACTTC. Translating gives CASSDPATGVYEQYF.

Regarding this clone: Other nucleotide sequences in the sample specify the same CDR3. V and J are TRBV9 and TRBJ1-1, with 9 positions matching TRBD1. Germline V CDR1 and CDR2: SGDLS, YYNGEE. After removal of 4 bases from V and 0 bases from J, the junction contained 4 bases not matched to a gene. The CDR3 spans 15 residues. In DNA form, the CDR3 reads TGTGCCAGCAGCACCGGGACAGGGTTGAACACTGAAGCTTTCTTT. This encodes CASSTGTGLNTEAFF.

The CDR3 loop is CASSLDANYGYTF. The CDR3 DNA reads TGCGCCAGCAGCTTGGACGCGAACTATGGCTACACCTTC. V usage is TRBV5-1 and J usage is TRBJ1-2; D gene uncertain. Germline lookup yields CDR1 SGHRS and CDR2 YFSETQ. V lost 0 bases and J 2 bases, leaving 5 bases between the germline ends. CDR3 length equals 13 residues.

The CDR3 DNA is TGTGCCAGCAGTCTCCGGGTCTTCTCCTACGAGCAGTACTTC. This translates into CASSLRVFSYEQYF. The chain employs TRBV6-5 and TRBJ2-7; D is ambiguous. Trimming stripped 5 bases from V and 0 bases from J, with 11 bases between. The CDR3 runs 14 residues. CDR1 is MNHEY and CDR2 is SVGAGI in the germline V gene.

This clone came up a few times. The V call is TRBV10-3, the J call TRBJ1-1; tentative D call: TRBD1 (5 bases). CDR3 length: 13 amino acids. Germline V gene data show CDR1 as ENHRY and CDR2 as SYGVKD. V gave up 7 bases and J gave up 4 bases, with 13 bases separating them. The CDR3 bases are TGTGCCATCAAGGGGCAGGGCGGCACTGAAGCTTTCTTT. Residues: CAIKGQGGTEAFF.

The gene calls are TRBV9 and TRBJ2-2; 7 bases are shared with TRBD2. V dropped 4 bases and J dropped 0; count of bases not matched to a gene: 6. The V gene's germline CDR1 is SGDLS and CDR2 YYNGEE. CDR3 length: 16 residues. The CDR3 spells CASSPLGGPNTGELFF. Written as DNA, the CDR3 is TGTGCCAGCAGCCCTCTGGGAGGGCCGAACACCGGGGAGCTGTTTTTT.

V usage is TRBV13 and J usage is TRBJ1-2; 10 positions match TRBD1. Germline loops: CDR1 PRHDT, CDR2 FYEKMQ (reference sequence). The junction had 3 bases not matched to a gene; V was cut back by 4 bases and J by 4 bases. The CDR3 covers 14 residues. The chain's CDR3 is CASSSDRGLYGYTF. The CDR3 DNA is TGTGCCAGCAGCTCAGACAGGGGGCTCTATGGCTACACCTTC.

The CDR3 protein is CATRQGGGETQYF. The CDR3, as DNA: TGTGCCACTAGACAGGGCGGGGGGGAGACCCAGTACTTC. This sequence joins TRBV6-5 and TRBJ2-5, with D possibly being TRBD2 (8 bases). The CDR3 runs to 13 residues. Trimming pared 10 bases from V and 5 bases from J, leaving 17 bases between. Germline V gives CDR1 MNHEY, CDR2 SVGAGI.

This chain uses TRBV5-1 with TRBJ1-5; D perhaps matches TRBD1 (6 bases). V shed 7 bases and J shed 7 bases, with 18 bases lying between them. CDR3 length: 14 amino acids. The germline CDR1 and CDR2 sequences are SGHRS and YFSETQ. CDR3 coding DNA: TGCGCCAGCGCCCCCGAGGGGAGGGGGCAGCCCCAGCATTTT. This gives the protein CASAPEGRGQPQHF.

The V and J genes are TRBV30 and TRBJ1-1, with 7 bases fitting TRBD1. Per the germline V gene, CDR1 is GTSNPN and CDR2 is SVGIG (reference sequence). The V and J ends lost 2 bases and 4 bases, in that order; junction bases with no gene match: 7. This CDR3 has 14 residues. In DNA form, the CDR3 reads TGTGCCTGGAGTACGCGGACAGGTGGCACTGAAGCTTTCTTT. It encodes CAWSTRTGGTEAFF.

The chain has TRBV2 and TRBJ2-1; 7 nucleotides align to TRBD2. This CDR3 has 14 residues. V shed 7 bases and J 1 base; nucleotides not matched to a gene: 4. Germline values: CDR1 SNHLY, CDR2 FYNNEI. The CDR3 protein is CASIASGSYNEQFF. The CDR3 nucleotides read TGTGCCAGCATTGCTAGCGGATCCTACAATGAGCAGTTCTTC.

This chain connects TRBV18 to TRBJ2-3; a weak D match, TRBD1 (5 bases). Trimming removed 2 bases at V and 6 bases at J, with 12 bases between. The germline V gene has CDR1 KGHSH and CDR2 LQKENI. The CDR3 sequence is 14 residues long. The CDR3 nucleotides are TGTGCCAGCTCACCAGGGGCCCTAGGGGATACGCAGTATTTT. This sequence encodes CASSPGALGDTQYF.

The rearrangement joins TRBV28 to TRBJ2-1; D gene ambiguous. Germline CDR1 is MDHEN and CDR2 is SYDVKM. V was cut by 2 bases and J by 12 bases, with 11 bases left in between. CDR3 length: 12 amino acids. The CDR3 DNA reads as TGTGCCAGCAGTTTACGACTTCAACGGCAGTTCTTC. It encodes CASSLRLQRQFF.

The chain joins TRBV28 to TRBJ2-1, with 7 nucleotides matching TRBD2. Germline V gives CDR1 MDHEN, CDR2 SYDVKM. V shed 4 bases and J 4 bases; nucleotides not matched to a gene: 7. This CDR3 is built from 15 residues. CDR3 protein: CASSYRTSRYNEQFF. CDR3 DNA sequence: TGTGCCAGCAGTTATCGGACTAGTAGGTACAATGAGCAGTTCTTC.

The chain employs TRBV6-5 and TRBJ1-5, with 8 positions matching TRBD1. The CDR3 spans 14 residues. V trimming: 8 bases; J trimming: 7 bases; junction bases outside the gene matches: 10. Germline V gene lookup returns CDR1 MNHEY and CDR2 SVGAGI. The CDR3 bases are TGTGCCAGCTCGGACAGGGCTAAGGAGCAGCCCCAGCATTTT. It translates to CASSDRAKEQPQHF.